The source of this TCR beta chain is a study of T cells in Graves' hyperthyroidism and ophthalmopathy. The ends lost 5 bases at V and 2 bases at J; junction bases unmatched: 3. This CDR3 has 15 amino acids. Looked up from germline, CDR1 is ENHRY and CDR2 is SYGVKD. The CDR3 regions of TCR beta were amplified from RNA transcripts. HTBI primers were employed in a first-round RT-PCR of the TCR CDR3. TCRdb processed the multiplex PCR reads anew with MiXCR; each CDR3 protein has one entry. The sample holds 300,000 to 400,000 distinct CDR3 sequences, about a fifth seen once. This receptor was identified in a man aged 18 to 29 with Graves' ophthalmopathy. Source material: blood. The chain combines TRBV10-3 with TRBJ2-3; 11 bases fit TRBD2. CDR3 sequence: CAISSTSGDTDTQYF. Written as DNA, the CDR3 is TGTGCCATCAGTTCGACTAGCGGGGACACAGATACGCAGTATTTT.